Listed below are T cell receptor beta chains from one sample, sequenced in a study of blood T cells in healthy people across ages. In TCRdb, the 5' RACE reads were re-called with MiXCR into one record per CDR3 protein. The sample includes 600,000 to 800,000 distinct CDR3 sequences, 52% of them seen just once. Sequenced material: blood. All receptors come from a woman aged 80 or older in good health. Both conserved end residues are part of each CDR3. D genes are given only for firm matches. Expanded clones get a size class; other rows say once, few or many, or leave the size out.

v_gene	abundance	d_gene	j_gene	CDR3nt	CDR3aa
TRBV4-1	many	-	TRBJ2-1	TGCGCCAGCAGCCGGACTAACTACAATGAGCAGTTCTTC	CASSRTNYNEQFF
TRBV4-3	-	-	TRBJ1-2	TGCGCCAGCAGCCAAGTCTCCCCTAACTATGGCTACACCTTC	CASSQVSPNYGYTF
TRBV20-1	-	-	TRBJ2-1	TGCAGTGCTAGGTTACTACCTTTCGGCTATGAGCAGTTCTTC	CSARLLPFGYEQFF
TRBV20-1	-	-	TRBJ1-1	TGCAGTGCGGCAAGTTCGATGAACACTAAAGCTTTCTTT	CSAASSMNTKAFF
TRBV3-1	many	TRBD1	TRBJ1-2	TGTGCCAGCAGCCAAGGAGGACAGGGGCTCTATGGCTACACCTTC	CASSQGGQGLYGYTF
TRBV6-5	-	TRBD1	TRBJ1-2	TGTGCCAGCAGAACCCGGGACAGTTACTATGGCTACACCTTC	CASRTRDSYYGYTF
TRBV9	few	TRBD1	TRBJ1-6	TGTGCCAGCAGCGTTCAGGGGGGTAGCGCTTCACCCCTCCACTTT	CASSVQGGSASPLHF
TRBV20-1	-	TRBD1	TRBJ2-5	TGCAGTGCTAGCGACTCCGGGACAGGGATAGAGACCCAGTACTTC	CSASDSGTGIETQYF
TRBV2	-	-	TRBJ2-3	TGTGCCAGCAGTACCGACAACACAGATACGCAGTATTTT	CASSTDNTDTQYF
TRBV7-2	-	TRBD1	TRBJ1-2	TGTGCCGGGGCCTCGACAGGGGGAGGTACCTATGGCTACACCTTC	CAGASTGGGTYGYTF
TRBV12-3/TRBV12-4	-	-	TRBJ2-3	TGTGCCAGCCCTCTGCAGGGGTCGCGCACAGATACGCAGTATTTT	CASPLQGSRTDTQYF
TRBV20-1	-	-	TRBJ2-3	TGCAGTGCTAGAGATCCCGGGAAGGGCACAGATACGCAGTATTTT	CSARDPGKGTDTQYF
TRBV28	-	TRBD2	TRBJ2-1	TGTGCCAGCACCCCTAGCGGGACCTACAATGAGCAGTTCTTC	CASTPSGTYNEQFF
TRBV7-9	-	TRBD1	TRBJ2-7	TGTGCCAGCAGACCCGGGACAGGGGGCCTCGATGAGCAGTACTTC	CASRPGTGGLDEQYF
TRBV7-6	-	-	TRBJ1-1	TGTGCCAGCAGCTTAAGCCCCCTAGGGACAACCATGAACACTGAAGCTTTCTTT	CASSLSPLGTTMNTEAFF
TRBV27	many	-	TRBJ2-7	TGTGCCAGCAGAGACAGAGCCTACGAGCAGTACTTC	CASRDRAYEQYF
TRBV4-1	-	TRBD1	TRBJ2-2	TGCGCCAGCAGCCGCCTTCCCAGCAGCCAATCGACAGGGATCTCTACCGGGGAGCTGTTTTTT	CASSRLPSSQSTGISTGELFF
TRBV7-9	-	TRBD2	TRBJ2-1	TGTGCCAGCAGCCCAAGAGCGGGGGGGCATGAGCAGTTCTTC	CASSPRAGGHEQFF
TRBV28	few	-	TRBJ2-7	TGTGCCAGCAGATCCACAGGGAGGGCCTACGAGCAGTACTTC	CASRSTGRAYEQYF
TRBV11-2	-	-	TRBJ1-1	TGTGCCAGCAGCTTAGATCAAGAAAGGGAAGCTTTCTTT	CASSLDQEREAFF
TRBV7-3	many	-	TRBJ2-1	TGTGCCAGCAGCTTAACCCCCAACTACAATGAGCAGTTCTTC	CASSLTPNYNEQFF
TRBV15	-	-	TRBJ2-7	TGTGCCACCAGCAGAGCCCGGGGATCCTACAATGAGCAGTACTTC	CATSRARGSYNEQYF
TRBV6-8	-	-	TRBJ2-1	TGTGCCAGCAGTGCAACCTGGTTCTTC	CASSATWFF
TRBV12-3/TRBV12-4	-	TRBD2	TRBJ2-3	TGTGCCAGCAGTCCGCAACAGGGGGGCGGACTAGCGGGAGGAGGAGATACGCAGTATTTT	CASSPQQGGGLAGGGDTQYF